What follows describes a single TCR beta chain. Antigen: not known. The protocol was immunoSEQ multiplex PCR, while the TCRdb copy is restricted to in-frame clones and leaves out a portion. The sample contains tens of thousands of clones, roughly 91% of which appear only once. These data originate in a study of graft-versus-host responses after intestinal transplantation. Study at large: Transplant types were multivisceral, liver-intestinal, or isolated intestinal. Every transplant recipient was induced with anti-thymocyte globulin, then maintained on tacrolimus and steroids for about 3 years. Study outcomes and limitations: An association linked early post-transplant HvG declines with peak circulating GvH clone levels. Detected in recipient marrow were GvH clones, some of which were first observed in ileum or blood.

The germline V gene encodes CDR1 MNHEY and CDR2 SMNVEV (reference sequence). The CDR3 is made up of 12 amino acids. The V gene lost 6 bases and the J gene lost 10 bases, with 13 bases spanning the gap. This clonotype was obtained from a human donor who received an intestinal transplant. The sequenced sample was unstimulated CD4+ T cells sorted from spleen or lymph node cells, obtained before intestinal transplant. This rearrangement joins TRBV27 to TRBJ2-1; possible D gene TRBD2, 7 bases. The CDR3: CASSLRGGEQFF. CDR3 sequence (DNA): TGTGCCAGCAGCCTAAGGGGGGGCGAGCAGTTCTTC.